This TCR beta chain was recovered during a study of cytomegalovirus exposure and HLA in healthy donors. The wider study: Both the 100 to 150 validation repertoires and the roughly 640 first-cohort repertoires used the same platform, as reported by a later analysis. Points from the study as a whole: Reported performance of the classifier showed diagnosis of cytomegalovirus status with high specificity and sensitivity.

As for this clone: As yet, its antigen is unknown.

V lost 3 bases and J lost 2; bases outside the gene matches: 7. Germline CDR1 is SGDLS and CDR2 is YYNGEE. This CDR3 has 15 amino acids. Using immunoSEQ multiplex PCR, the repertoire was profiled, and TCRdb retains in-frame clones only, with some absent. The data show roughly 170,000 clones, 80% to 85% seen once. The V gene is TRBV9, the J gene TRBJ1-2, with 7 bases that match TRBD1. Specimen: PBMCs. This receptor was taken from a young woman in good health and CMV-seropositive. The CDR3 bases are TGTGCCAGCAGCGCGAGGACAGGAACCAACTATGGCTACACCTTC. It translates to CASSARTGTNYGYTF.